These T cell receptor beta chains were read from a single sample in a study of shared clonotypes between healthy human individuals. Clones were sequenced by immunoSEQ multiplex PCR, and TCRdb holds only the in-frame ones, with some missing. This sample has over a million clones, with approximately 80% found just once. Sequencing was performed on memory CD4+ T cells from PBMCs. The source of these receptors is a man younger than 35 in good health. Some clones in this sample may be carry-over from other donors' samples. The CDR3 runs from the conserved cysteine through the conserved F or W. A D gene is named only where the DNA matches it firmly. Size tells how often a clone was seen (once, few, many) or the class of an expanded clone, and some rows leave it out.

>-|-|TRBJ1-2|TRBV27
TGTGCCAGCAGTTTATATTCAGGTTGGGACTACACCTTC
CASSLYSGWDYTF
>-|-|TRBJ1-1|TRBV2
TGTGCCAGCAAAGACGAAAGGGCTTTCTTT
CASKDERAFF
>-|-|TRBJ1-2|TRBV18
TGTGCCAGCTCAACAGAACGGGGGGGTGATGGCTACACCTTC
CASSTERGGDGYTF
>-|TRBD2|TRBJ2-3|TRBV10-3
TGTGCCATCAGTGATCGACTAGCTAGCACAGATACGCAGTATTTT
CAISDRLASTDTQYF
>-|TRBD1|TRBJ2-1|TRBV19
TGTGCCAGTAGTAGCCGCACGGGACAGACAAGCTCCTACAATGAGCAGTTCTTC
CASSSRTGQTSSYNEQFF
>-|-|TRBJ1-1|TRBV5-5
TGTGCCAGCAGCTTCCCCAGTGGCGGTTACGCTGAAGCTTTCTTT
CASSFPSGGYAEAFF
>-|-|TRBJ1-5|TRBV29-1
TGCAGCGTTGTTGGAGGATCCGGGAATAGCAATCAGCCCCAGCATTTT
CSVVGGSGNSNQPQHF
>-|-|TRBJ1-5|TRBV2
TGTGCCAGCAGGATGGGGGTTTACCAGCCCCAGCATTTT
CASRMGVYQPQHF
>-|TRBD2|TRBJ2-3|TRBV7-9
TGTGCCAGCAGGCGCGGGGGGGATACGCAGTATTTT
CASRRGGDTQYF
>-|TRBD2|TRBJ2-3|TRBV28
TGTGCCAGCTATGGACTAGCGGTTTCTAGCACAGATACGCAGTATTTT
CASYGLAVSSTDTQYF
>-|-|TRBJ1-5|TRBV28
TGTGCCAGCAGAGAAGGGACGGCTTATAGCAATCAGCCCCAGCATTTT
CASREGTAYSNQPQHF
>-|-|TRBJ1-1|TRBV18
TGTGCCAGCTCACCCCAGGACAGGAACACTGAAGCTTTCTTT
CASSPQDRNTEAFF
>-|TRBD2|TRBJ2-2|TRBV7-6
TGTGCCAGCAGCAAGCGGGGGACTAGCGTTAACGGGGAGCTGTTTTTT
CASSKRGTSVNGELFF
>-|TRBD1|TRBJ2-1|TRBV29-1
TGCAGCGTTGATAACAGGGGGAAAGGTAATGAGCAGTTCTTC
CSVDNRGKGNEQFF
>-|-|TRBJ2-7|TRBV7-2
TGTGCCAGCAGCCCCCCAGCGGCCGCATCCTACGAGCAGTACTTC
CASSPPAAASYEQYF
>-|-|TRBJ2-7|TRBV28
TGTGCCAGCAGCCACCCCCTCAAGAGGCAGGGAAGGGCGGACGAGCAGTACTTC
CASSHPLKRQGRADEQYF
>-|-|TRBJ2-2|TRBV7-2
TGTGCCAGCAGCGCCCGACAGGGACTTAACACCGGGGAGCTGTTTTTT
CASSARQGLNTGELFF
>-|-|TRBJ2-5|TRBV18
TGTGCCAGCTCCCTGCCCCCAATCTACGTAGGCTCCCCTCAAGAGACCCAGTACTTC
CASSLPPIYVGSPQETQYF
>-|-|TRBJ1-3|TRBV27
TGTGCCAGCAGTACCCCTGGAGGAAACACCATATATTTT
CASSTPGGNTIYF
>few|TRBD2|TRBJ2-3|TRBV9
TGTGCCAGCAGCGTAGGGGGAGGGGTCAGCACAGATACGCAGTATTTT
CASSVGGGVSTDTQYF
>-|-|TRBJ2-3|TRBV9
TGTGCCAGCAGCGTAGCGGGAGTCCTCACAGATACGCAGTATTTT
CASSVAGVLTDTQYF
>-|TRBD1|TRBJ1-2|TRBV6-1
TGTGCCAGCAATGAGGCTCATTCACAGGGGTCTTATGGCTACACCTTC
CASNEAHSQGSYGYTF
>-|-|TRBJ2-1|TRBV5-1
TGCGCCAGCAGCTTCAGCTTAGCCTACAATGAGCAGTTCTTC
CASSFSLAYNEQFF
>-|-|TRBJ2-4|TRBV2
TGTGCCAGCAGCCTAGGGGACGCAGCCAAAAACATTCAGTACTTC
CASSLGDAAKNIQYF
>-|-|TRBJ2-7|TRBV28
TGTGCCAGCAGAACGGGACCAAGCTCCTACGAGCAGTACTTC
CASRTGPSSYEQYF
>-|TRBD1|TRBJ1-5|TRBV5-1
TGCGCCAGCAGCTTAACAGGGGTTGGGCAGCCCCAGCATTTT
CASSLTGVGQPQHF
>-|-|TRBJ1-1|TRBV18
TGTGCCAGCTCACCAATTAGCGACCCCCGGGAGACTGAAGCTTTCTTT
CASSPISDPRETEAFF
>few|-|TRBJ2-7|TRBV2
TGTGCCAGCAGAGGGGAACCCTACGAGCAGTACTTC
CASRGEPYEQYF
>-|-|TRBJ2-2|TRBV19
TGTGCCAGTAGTAGGTTAGCGGTCTTCACCGGGGAGCTGTTTTTT
CASSRLAVFTGELFF
>-|-|TRBJ2-7|TRBV28
TGTGCCAGCAGTATCAACGGGGCCCTCTCCTACGAGCAGTACTTC
CASSINGALSYEQYF
>-|-|TRBJ2-3|TRBV27
TGTGCCAGCAGTTCAATAACGGACCACGGACTACCCAGTTGGGAATTT
CASSSITDHGLPSWEF
>-|TRBD1|TRBJ2-2|TRBV19
TGTGCCAGTAGTATCGGAATAGACAGGGGGCTCGGGGAGCTGTTTTTT
CASSIGIDRGLGELFF
>-|-|TRBJ1-2|TRBV2
TGTGCCAGCAGTGGGGTTAACTATGGCTACACCTTC
CASSGVNYGYTF
>-|-|TRBJ2-2|TRBV5-4
TGTGCCAGCAGCTTGGGTGGCGGTGGCGGGGAGCTGTTTTTT
CASSLGGGGGELFF
>-|TRBD2|TRBJ2-3|TRBV28
TGTGCCAGCAGTTACCTAGCGGGAGGGCCAGATACGCAGTATTTT
CASSYLAGGPDTQYF
>-|-|TRBJ1-6|TRBV2
TGTGCCAGCAGTGCGGAAGCTTCACCCCTCCACTTT
CASSAEASPLHF
>once|-|TRBJ2-1|TRBV5-1
TGCGCCAGCAGCTTGGACAGCCATGAGCAGTTCTTC
CASSLDSHEQFF
>-|-|TRBJ2-1|TRBV18
TGTGCCAGCTCACCGTGGCAGTTTAACAATGAGCAGTTCTTC
CASSPWQFNNEQFF
>-|-|TRBJ2-2|TRBV2
TGTGCCAGCAATGTGAGGGATTGGCTGTTTTTT
CASNVRDWLFF
>-|-|TRBJ2-5|TRBV18
TGTGCCAGCTCATCGACCGACAAAGAGACCCAGTACTTC
CASSSTDKETQYF
>few|TRBD1|TRBJ2-7|TRBV6-6
TGTGCCAGCAGTTACCCCGGACAGGGGAACTACGAGCAGTACTTC
CASSYPGQGNYEQYF
>-|-|TRBJ2-7|TRBV10-3
TGTGCCAGCCGTCTTGGGAGCTCCTACGAGCAGTACTTC
CASRLGSSYEQYF